This T cell receptor beta chain was recorded in a study of graft-versus-host responses after intestinal transplantation. Turning to the study itself: Recipients underwent multivisceral, liver-intestinal, or isolated intestinal transplants. Anti-thymocyte globulin induction, then tacrolimus and steroids for about three years, went to all recipients.

Libraries were prepared by immunoSEQ multiplex PCR; TCRdb keeps only in-frame clonotypes and omits some of them. Among 65,000 to 85,000 clones listed, more than 75% were seen once. The germline gives CDR1 MNHEY, CDR2 SVGAGI. The CDR3 is made up of 15 amino acids. V gave up 6 bases and J gave up 3 bases, with 18 bases separating them. A remark on this clone: The antigen remains undetermined.

The sequence was obtained from a human donor who was the organ donor for an intestinal transplant. The sample consisted of unstimulated CD8+ T cells sorted from spleen or lymph node cells, taken before transplant. V gene TRBV6-5 combines with J gene TRBJ2-7; maybe TRBD2 (5 bases). DNA for the CDR3: TGTGCCAGCAGCGCCGAGCTAGCAATAGGCTACGAGCAGTACTTC. This translates into CASSAELAIGYEQYF.